This TCR beta chain was recorded in a study of Graves' ophthalmopathy and Graves' hyperthyroidism. Trimming removed 6 bases at V and 1 base at J, with 18 bases between. The CDR3 sequence is 16 residues long. Germline CDR1 SNHLY, CDR2 FYNNEI. For repertoire sequencing, the TCR beta CDR3 regions were amplified from RNA transcripts. The library came from an HTBI-primed first-round RT-PCR and a second-round multiplex PCR. In TCRdb, the multiplex PCR reads were re-called with MiXCR into one record per CDR3 protein. In the table there are 450,000 to 600,000 distinct CDR3 sequences, about 40% of which are singletons. This clonotype was found once.

This chain uses TRBV2 with TRBJ1-1; D is perhaps TRBD1 (6 bases). This TCR came from an adult man with Graves' hyperthyroidism. Input material: peripheral blood or thyroid tissue (not recorded which). CDR3 sequence (DNA): TGTGCCAGCAGCGGACGGTGGGGGCTTGGGAACACTGAAGCTTTCTTT. Its translation: CASSGRWGLGNTEAFF.